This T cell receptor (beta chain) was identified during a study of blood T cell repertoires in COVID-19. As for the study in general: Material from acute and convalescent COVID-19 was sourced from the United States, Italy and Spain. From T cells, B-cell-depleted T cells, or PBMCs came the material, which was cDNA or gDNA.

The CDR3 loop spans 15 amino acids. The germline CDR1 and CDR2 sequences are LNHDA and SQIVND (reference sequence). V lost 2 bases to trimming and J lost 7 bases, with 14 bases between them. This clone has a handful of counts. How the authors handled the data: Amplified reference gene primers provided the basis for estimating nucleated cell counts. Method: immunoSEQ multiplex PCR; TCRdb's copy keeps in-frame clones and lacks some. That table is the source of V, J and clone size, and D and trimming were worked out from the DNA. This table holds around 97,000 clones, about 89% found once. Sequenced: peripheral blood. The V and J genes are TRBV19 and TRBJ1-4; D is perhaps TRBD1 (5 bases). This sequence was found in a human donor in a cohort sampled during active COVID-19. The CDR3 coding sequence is TGTGCCAGTAGTATACAGGGTGGGCGAAGTGAAAAACTGTTTTTT. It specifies CASSIQGGRSEKLFF.